This section outlines one T cell receptor (beta chain) sequence together with its context. This entry is derived from a study of T cell changes during pregnancy in multiple sclerosis. Profiling relied on immunoSEQ multiplex PCR, and the TCRdb table lists in-frame clones only, not all of them. The sample includes tens of thousands of clones, about 86% seen only once; the top ten take roughly 5.3%. V lost 4 bases and J 4 bases, leaving 6 bases between the germline ends. The CDR3 is 11 residues long. The germline gives CDR1 DFQATT, CDR2 SNEGSKA (reference sequence). The sequence was obtained from a human donor whose cells served as feeder cells for cultures in a pregnancy study. The source material was peripheral blood from another person, used as feeder cells. This chain links TRBV20-1 with TRBJ2-3; tentatively, D is TRBD1 (5 bases). As DNA, the CDR3 is TGCAGTGCTAACAGGCCAGATACGCAGTATTTT. Translating it yields CSANRPDTQYF.